A selection of T cell receptor beta chains follows, all from one sample in a study of blood T cell repertoires in COVID-19. The table came from immunoSEQ multiplex PCR; TCRdb's copy has only in-frame clones and leaves some out. This table has about 260,000 clones, 80% to 90% appearing once. Material for sequencing was PBMCs or T cells enriched from blood (not recorded which). The receptor source for this set is a woman in her thirties with acute COVID-19. Both conserved end residues are part of each CDR3. A D gene is named only where the DNA matches it firmly. Not every row has a clone size; where given, it reads once, few, many or a size class.

>TRBJ2-3|TRBV24-1|.|18|TRBD2
CATSGPPGTSGRVDTQYF
TGTGCCACCAGTGGCCCGCCCGGGACTAGCGGGAGGGTGGATACGCAGTATTTT
>TRBJ2-7|TRBV2|once|13|TRBD2
CASTLAGETEQYF
TGTGCCAGCACCCTAGCGGGAGAGACCGAGCAGTACTTC
>TRBJ2-7|TRBV3-1/TRBV3-2|few|13|.
CASSRGRGYEQYF
TGTGCCAGCAGCCGAGGCCGCGGATACGAGCAGTACTTC
>TRBJ1-1|TRBV25-1|once|13|.
CASSSTGDTEAFF
TGTGCCAGCAGCTCTACGGGTGACACTGAAGCTTTCTTT
>TRBJ2-7|TRBV10-3|.|12|.
CAMSAEPYEQYF
TGTGCCATGTCAGCGGAACCGTACGAGCAGTACTTC
>TRBJ1-5|TRBV5-6|.|15|TRBD1
CASSFGTGLAQPQHF
TGTGCCAGCAGCTTTGGGACAGGGCTAGCTCAGCCCCAGCATTTT
>TRBJ1-2|TRBV7-3|.|13|TRBD1
CASSGTGIYGYTF
TGTGCCAGCAGCGGGACAGGGATCTATGGCTACACCTTC
>TRBJ2-7|TRBV5-1|.|14|.
CASSLGQGSYEQYF
TGCGCCAGCAGCTTGGGGCAGGGTTCCTACGAGCAGTACTTC
>TRBJ1-4|TRBV6-5|few|15|.
CASSYSTQYNEKLFF
TGTGCCAGCAGTTACTCGACTCAGTATAATGAAAAACTGTTTTTT
>TRBJ1-5|TRBV19|.|14|TRBD1
CASTNRGLEQPQHF
TGTGCCAGTACCAACAGGGGGCTAGAGCAGCCCCAGCATTTT
>TRBJ1-5|TRBV7-9|.|15|.
CASSLDREIDQPQHF
TGTGCCAGCAGCTTAGACAGGGAAATCGATCAGCCCCAGCATTTT
>TRBJ2-7|TRBV5-1|.|14|.
CASSLARGNDEQYF
TGCGCCAGCAGCTTGGCCCGGGGTAACGACGAGCAGTACTTC
>TRBJ2-7|TRBV4-1|few|14|TRBD1
CASSQGTGIYEQYF
TGCGCCAGCAGCCAAGGGACAGGGATCTACGAGCAGTACTTC
>TRBJ1-2|TRBV19|few|13|TRBD1
CASSIGQGGGYTF
TGTGCCAGTAGTATCGGACAGGGAGGTGGCTACACCTTC
>TRBJ2-1|TRBV3-1/TRBV3-2|.|16|.
CASRGRSHRSYNEQFF
TGTGCCAGCAGAGGTAGGAGCCACCGCTCCTACAATGAGCAGTTCTTC
>TRBJ2-1|TRBV9|once|16|.
CASSVEGVGGGNEQFF
TGTGCCAGCAGCGTAGAAGGAGTGGGAGGAGGTAATGAGCAGTTCTTC
>TRBJ2-7|TRBV7-7|.|15|.
CASSRGAGPLYEQYF
TGTGCTAGCAGCCGGGGGGCGGGCCCTCTCTACGAGCAGTACTTC
>TRBJ2-2|TRBV5-1|.|15|.
CASSLVTTNTGELFF
TGCGCCAGCAGCTTGGTGACAACGAACACCGGGGAGCTGTTTTTT
>TRBJ2-1|TRBV7-3|.|15|.
CASSPTETDYNEQFF
TGTGCCAGCAGCCCAACGGAGACGGACTACAATGAGCAGTTCTTC
>TRBJ2-7|TRBV28|.|16|TRBD2
CASSRPGLAVTYEQYF
TGTGCCAGCAGTAGGCCGGGACTAGCGGTTACCTACGAGCAGTACTTC
>TRBJ2-3|TRBV18|.|11|.
CASSYTDTQYF
TGTGCCAGCTCCTACACAGATACGCAGTATTTT
>TRBJ1-2|TRBV30|.|14|TRBD1
CAWSSGGRDYGYTF
TGTGCCTGGAGTTCAGGGGGCCGAGACTATGGCTACACCTTC
>TRBJ1-1|TRBV24-1|.|13|.
CATSPGGNTEAFF
TGTGCCACCAGTCCGGGGGGGAACACTGAAGCTTTCTTT
>TRBJ2-5|TRBV18|.|17|TRBD1
CASSPQGQGAIGETQYF
TGTGCCAGCTCACCACAGGGACAGGGGGCGATCGGAGAGACCCAGTACTTC
>TRBJ1-2|TRBV27|.|19|TRBD1
CASSDRGGQGAHANYGYTF
TGTGCCAGCAGCGACAGGGGGGGACAGGGGGCTCATGCTAACTATGGCTACACCTTC
>TRBJ1-4|TRBV28|.|16|.
CASSLSGPTRGEKLFF
TGTGCCAGCAGTTTGTCTGGTCCCACGAGGGGGGAAAAACTGTTTTTT
>TRBJ1-5|TRBV27|.|15|TRBD1
CASSLYRGGNQPQHF
TGTGCCAGCAGTTTATACAGGGGAGGCAATCAGCCCCAGCATTTT
>TRBJ2-3|TRBV5-1|.|14|TRBD2
CASSLLAGVDTQYF
TGCGCCAGCAGCTTGTTAGCGGGAGTGGATACGCAGTATTTT
>TRBJ2-7|TRBV27|.|11|.
CASSTGGEQYF
TGTGCCAGCAGTACAGGTGGAGAGCAGTACTTC
>TRBJ1-2|TRBV19|.|14|.
CASSMTPPKGGYTF
TGTGCCAGTAGTATGACACCCCCAAAGGGGGGCTACACCTTC
>TRBJ1-1|TRBV24-1|.|12|.
CATSDFAGFWDF
TGTGCCACCAGTGATTTTGCGGGGTTCTGGGACTTT